A few counts support the clone carrying this TCR beta chain. Its antigen remains unknown. Time point of the sample: patch test 3, about 24 weeks after DPC sensitization. Treatment specified: therapeutic diphenylcyclopropenone sensitization with weekly scalp DPC. Library construction involved attaching unique molecular identifiers to individual cDNA molecules, which allowed quantitative, reproducible TCR counting. TCRdb independently ran MiXCR on the RACE reads; one entry per CDR3 protein. This table has 180,000 or so distinct CDR3 sequences, around a quarter appearing once. This record comes from a study of human T cells and chemical hapten exposure. Study observations and caveats: Patch test score was positively correlated with the counts of PT1 expanded TCRs. Unchanged with DPC sensitization were TCRs above 1 in 1000 frequency.

The V end lost 7 bases, the J end lost 0 bases, and 10 bases lay between the germline ends. Germline-derived CDR1 and CDR2 are WSHSY and SAAADI. The CDR3 runs to 13 residues. This sequence was found in a woman aged 40 to 55 with alopecia areata. Some clones in this sample may be carry-over from other donors' samples. The sample was whole blood, taken in connection with sensitization to the hapten diphenylcyclopropenone (DPC). The rearrangement joins TRBV10-2 to TRBJ2-7; D not certain. DNA for the CDR3: TGCGCCAGCAATGTGGGCAGCTCCTACGAGCAGTACTTC. It yields the protein CASNVGSSYEQYF.